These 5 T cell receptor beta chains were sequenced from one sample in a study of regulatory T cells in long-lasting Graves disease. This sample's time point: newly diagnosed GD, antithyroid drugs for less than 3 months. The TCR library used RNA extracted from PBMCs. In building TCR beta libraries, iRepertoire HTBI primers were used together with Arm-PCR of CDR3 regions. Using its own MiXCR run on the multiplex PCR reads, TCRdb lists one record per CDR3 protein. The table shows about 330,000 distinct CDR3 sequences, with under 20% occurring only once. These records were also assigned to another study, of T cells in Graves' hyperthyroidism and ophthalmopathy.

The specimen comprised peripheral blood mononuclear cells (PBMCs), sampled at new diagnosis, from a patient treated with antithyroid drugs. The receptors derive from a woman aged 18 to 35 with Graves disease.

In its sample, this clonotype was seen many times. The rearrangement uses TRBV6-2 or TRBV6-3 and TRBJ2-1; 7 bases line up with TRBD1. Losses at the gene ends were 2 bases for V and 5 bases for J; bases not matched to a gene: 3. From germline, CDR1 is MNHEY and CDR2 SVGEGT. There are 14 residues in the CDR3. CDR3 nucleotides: TGTGCCAGCAGTTACCGACAGGGTAACAATGAGCAGTTCTTC. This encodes CASSYRQGNNEQFF.

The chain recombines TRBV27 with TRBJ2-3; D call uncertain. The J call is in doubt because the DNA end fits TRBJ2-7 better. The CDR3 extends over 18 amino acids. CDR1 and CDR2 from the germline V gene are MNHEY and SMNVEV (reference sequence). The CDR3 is CASSLLWGEVSNFYEQYF. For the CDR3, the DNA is TGTGCCAGCAGTTTATTGTGGGGTGAGGTCAGCAATTTCTACGAGCAGTACTTC.

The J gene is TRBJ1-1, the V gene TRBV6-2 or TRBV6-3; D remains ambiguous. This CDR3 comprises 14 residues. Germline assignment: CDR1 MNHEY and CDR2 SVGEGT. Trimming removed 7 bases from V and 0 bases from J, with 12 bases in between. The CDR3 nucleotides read TGTGCCAGCACTATAGGGTACATGAACACTGAAGCTTTCTTT. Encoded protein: CASTIGYMNTEAFF.

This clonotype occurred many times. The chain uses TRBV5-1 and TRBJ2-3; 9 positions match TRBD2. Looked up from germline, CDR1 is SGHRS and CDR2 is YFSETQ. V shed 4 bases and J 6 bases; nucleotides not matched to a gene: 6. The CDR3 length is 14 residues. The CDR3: CASSPRTSADTQYF. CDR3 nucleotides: TGCGCCAGCAGCCCTCGGACTAGCGCGGATACGCAGTATTTT.

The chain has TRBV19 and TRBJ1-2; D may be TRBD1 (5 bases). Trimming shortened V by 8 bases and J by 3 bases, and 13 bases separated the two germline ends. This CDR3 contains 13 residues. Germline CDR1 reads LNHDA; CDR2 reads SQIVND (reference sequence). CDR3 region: CASAPGLDYGYTF. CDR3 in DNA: TGTGCCAGTGCGCCGGGGCTCGACTATGGCTACACCTTC.